This T cell receptor beta chain was recorded in a study of CD8+CD57+ T cells in acquired aplastic anemia. Germline CDR1 is SGHTA and CDR2 is FQGNSA. The CDR3 consists of 12 residues. Study conclusions and caveats: Fewer than 30 shared CD8+ CDR3s appeared highly expressed within patients' immunodominant clones.

About this clonotype itself: The target antigen is unknown. At one end, the junction sequence differs from germline, possibly due to a read error.

Genomic DNA templated the TCR beta VDJ and CDR3 profiling. TCRdb re-called the reads through MiXCR, storing one row per CDR3 protein. This table has around 170,000 distinct CDR3 sequences, 60% to 70% appearing once. The TCR was taken from a human donor in good health. The material sequenced was sorted CD4+, CD8+, or CD8+CD57+ T cells (not recorded which) from PBMCs. V gene TRBV7-2 combines with J gene TRBJ2-7, with D tentatively TRBD2 (6 bases). CDR3: CASSPAGYEQCF. The CDR3 DNA reads as TGTGCCAGCAGCCCCGCGGGGTACGAGCAGTGCTTC. The full variable domain, rest sourced from reference TRBV7-2 and TRBJ2-7, is GAGVSQSPSNKVTEKGKDVELRCDPISGHTALYWYRQSLGQGLEFLIYFQGNSAPDKSGLPSDRFSAERTGGSVSTLTIQRTQQEDSAVYLCASSPAGYEQCFGPGTRLTVT.